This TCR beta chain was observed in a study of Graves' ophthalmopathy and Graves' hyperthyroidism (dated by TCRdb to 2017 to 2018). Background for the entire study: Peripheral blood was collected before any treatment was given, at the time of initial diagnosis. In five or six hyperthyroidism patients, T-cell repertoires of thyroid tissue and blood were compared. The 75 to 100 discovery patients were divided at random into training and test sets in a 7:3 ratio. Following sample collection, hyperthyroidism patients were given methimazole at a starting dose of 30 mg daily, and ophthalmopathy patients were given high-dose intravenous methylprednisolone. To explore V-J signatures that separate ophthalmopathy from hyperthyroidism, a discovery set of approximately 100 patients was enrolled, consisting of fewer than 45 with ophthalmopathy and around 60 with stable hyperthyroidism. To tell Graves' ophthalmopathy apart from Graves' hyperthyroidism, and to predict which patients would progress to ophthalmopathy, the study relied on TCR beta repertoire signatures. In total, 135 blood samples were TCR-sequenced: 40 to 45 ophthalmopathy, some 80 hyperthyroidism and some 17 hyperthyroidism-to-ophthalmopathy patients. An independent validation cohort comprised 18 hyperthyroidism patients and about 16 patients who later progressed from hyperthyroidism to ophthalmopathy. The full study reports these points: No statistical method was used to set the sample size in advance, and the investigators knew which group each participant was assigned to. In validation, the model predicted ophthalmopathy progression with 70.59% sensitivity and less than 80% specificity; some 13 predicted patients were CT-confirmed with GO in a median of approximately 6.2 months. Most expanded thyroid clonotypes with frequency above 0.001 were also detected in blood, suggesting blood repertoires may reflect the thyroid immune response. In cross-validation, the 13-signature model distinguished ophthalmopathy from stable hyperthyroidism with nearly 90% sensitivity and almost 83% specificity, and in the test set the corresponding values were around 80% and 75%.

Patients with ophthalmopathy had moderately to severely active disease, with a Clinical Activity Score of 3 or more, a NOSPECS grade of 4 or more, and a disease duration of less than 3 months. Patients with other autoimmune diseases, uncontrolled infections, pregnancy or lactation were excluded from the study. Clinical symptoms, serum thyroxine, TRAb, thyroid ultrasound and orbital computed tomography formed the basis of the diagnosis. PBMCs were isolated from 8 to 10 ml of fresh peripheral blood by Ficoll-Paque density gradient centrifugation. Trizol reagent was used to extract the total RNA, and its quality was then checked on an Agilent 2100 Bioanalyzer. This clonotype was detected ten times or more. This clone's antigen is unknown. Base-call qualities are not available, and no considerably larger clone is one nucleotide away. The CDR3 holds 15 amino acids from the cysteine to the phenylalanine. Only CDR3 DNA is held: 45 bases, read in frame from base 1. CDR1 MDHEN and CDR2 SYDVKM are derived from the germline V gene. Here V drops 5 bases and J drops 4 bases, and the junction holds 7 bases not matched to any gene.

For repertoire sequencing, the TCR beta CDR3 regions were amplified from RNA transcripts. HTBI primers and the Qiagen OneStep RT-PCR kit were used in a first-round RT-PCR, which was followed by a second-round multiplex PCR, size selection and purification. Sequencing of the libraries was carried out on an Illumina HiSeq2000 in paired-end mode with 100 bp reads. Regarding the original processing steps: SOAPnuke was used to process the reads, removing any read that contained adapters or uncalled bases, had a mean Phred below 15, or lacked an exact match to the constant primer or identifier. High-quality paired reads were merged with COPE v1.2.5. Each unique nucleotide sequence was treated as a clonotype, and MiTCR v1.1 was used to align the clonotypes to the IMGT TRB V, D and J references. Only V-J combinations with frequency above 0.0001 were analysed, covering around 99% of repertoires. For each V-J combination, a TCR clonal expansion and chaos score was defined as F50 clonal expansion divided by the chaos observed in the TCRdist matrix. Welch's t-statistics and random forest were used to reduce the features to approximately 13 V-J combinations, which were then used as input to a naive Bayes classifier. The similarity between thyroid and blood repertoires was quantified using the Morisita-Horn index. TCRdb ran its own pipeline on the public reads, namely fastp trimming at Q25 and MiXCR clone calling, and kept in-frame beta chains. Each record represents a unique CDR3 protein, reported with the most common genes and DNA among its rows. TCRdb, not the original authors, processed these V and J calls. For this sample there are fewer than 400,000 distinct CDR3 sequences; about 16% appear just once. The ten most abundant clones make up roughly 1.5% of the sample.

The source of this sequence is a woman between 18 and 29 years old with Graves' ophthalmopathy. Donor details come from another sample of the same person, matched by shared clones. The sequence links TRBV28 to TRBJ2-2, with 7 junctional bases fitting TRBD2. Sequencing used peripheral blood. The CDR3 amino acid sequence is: CASSRGLGGTGELFF. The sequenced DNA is TGTGCCAGCAGTCGAGGACTAGGAGGCACCGGGGAGCTGTTTTTT.